The rows below give T cell receptor beta chains drawn from one sample of a study of cytomegalovirus exposure and HLA in healthy donors. The repertoire was sequenced with immunoSEQ multiplex PCR; TCRdb's copy has only in-frame clones and lacks some. The sample contains about 110,000 clones, 79% of which appear only once. The specimen was PBMCs. The receptors stem from a woman aged 40 to 50 in good health and CMV-seronegative. Each CDR3 is given with its conserved first and last residue. The D gene is left open where the match is weak. The size of a clone is reported for some rows only, either as once, few or many, or as a class for expanded clones.

j_gene	abundance	d_gene	v_gene	CDR3aa	CDR3nt
TRBJ1-2	once	NA	TRBV5-1	CASSLDLSGNYGYTF	TGCGCCAGCAGCTTGGATCTGTCGGGAAACTATGGCTACACCTTC
TRBJ2-5	NA	TRBD2	TRBV7-9	CASSLMGGGLGGKTQYF	TGTGCCAGCAGCTTAATGGGCGGGGGGCTCGGTGGGAAGACCCAGTACTTC
TRBJ2-7	NA	NA	TRBV18	CASSPGQGGSYEQYF	TGTGCCAGCTCACCAGGGCAGGGTGGCTCCTACGAGCAGTACTTC
TRBJ2-2	NA	NA	TRBV5-1	CASSQMAGRPGELFF	TGCGCCAGCAGCCAAATGGCGGGGCGCCCCGGGGAGCTGTTTTTT
TRBJ2-7	NA	NA	TRBV18	CASSQGQTDTSYEQYF	TGTGCCAGCTCACAAGGTCAGACAGATACCTCCTACGAGCAGTACTTC
TRBJ2-7	NA	TRBD1	TRBV7-8	CASSLVGTVRNEQYF	TGTGCCAGCAGCTTAGTTGGGACAGTCCGGAACGAGCAGTACTTC
TRBJ2-6	few	NA	TRBV4-3	CASSQGQMGPGANVLTF	TGCGCCAGCAGCCAAGGGCAGATGGGGCCTGGGGCCAACGTCCTGACTTTC
TRBJ1-5	NA	TRBD1	TRBV11-2	CASSRGTGEPRPQHF	TGTGCCAGCAGCCGTGGGACAGGCGAGCCGAGGCCCCAGCATTTT
TRBJ2-3	NA	TRBD1	TRBV6-6	CASRRGQAPTDTQYF	TGTGCCAGCAGGAGGGGGCAGGCGCCCACAGATACGCAGTATTTT
TRBJ1-2	NA	TRBD1	TRBV9	CASSPSGQLRYGYTF	TGTGCCAGCAGCCCTTCGGGACAGCTCCGCTATGGCTACACCTTC
TRBJ2-7	NA	NA	TRBV10-3	CASRSSSQEQYF	TGTGCCAGCAGGTCCTCCTCTCAGGAGCAGTACTTC
TRBJ1-4	NA	NA	TRBV28	CASIPGSANEKLFF	TGTGCCAGCATTCCAGGGTCGGCTAATGAAAAACTGTTTTTT
TRBJ1-1	NA	TRBD1	TRBV5-8	CASSPGQGVREAFF	TGTGCCAGCAGCCCGGGACAGGGGGTACGGGAAGCTTTCTTT
TRBJ1-5	NA	TRBD1	TRBV30	CAWTRDREGQPQHF	TGTGCCTGGACCCGGGACAGGGAAGGTCAGCCCCAGCATTTT
TRBJ2-1	NA	TRBD2	TRBV18	CASSPSGTSGTEQFF	TGTGCCAGCTCACCTTCCGGGACTAGCGGGACCGAGCAGTTCTTC
TRBJ1-6	NA	TRBD1	TRBV6-1	CASSGPGQGNSPLHF	TGTGCCAGCAGTGGACCGGGACAGGGGAATTCACCCCTCCACTTT
TRBJ2-5	NA	TRBD2	TRBV7-9	CASRSPSGQETQYF	TGTGCCAGCAGATCCCCTAGCGGGCAAGAGACCCAGTACTTC
TRBJ1-2	once	NA	TRBV6-1	CASREKGQTYGYTF	TGTGCCAGCAGGGAAAAAGGACAGACCTATGGCTACACCTTC
TRBJ1-2	NA	NA	TRBV27	CASSFRGESNYGYTF	TGTGCCAGCAGTTTCCGCGGGGAATCTAACTATGGCTACACCTTC
TRBJ2-2	NA	NA	TRBV27	CASSLTNQYSSTGELFF	TGTGCCAGCAGTTTAACTAACCAGTATTCGAGCACCGGGGAGCTGTTTTTT
TRBJ2-2	NA	NA	TRBV19	CASSRRAGELFF	TGTGCCAGTAGTCGGAGGGCCGGGGAGCTGTTTTTT
TRBJ1-2	NA	TRBD1	TRBV18	CASSRDRGRPLDYGYTF	TGTGCCAGCTCAAGGGACAGGGGGCGTCCACTCGACTATGGCTACACCTTC
TRBJ2-1	few	NA	TRBV30	CAWSVGSSYNEQFF	TGTGCCTGGAGTGTGGGGAGCTCCTACAATGAGCAGTTCTTC
TRBJ1-2	NA	NA	TRBV28	CAGMHSSFGYTF	TGTGCCGGCATGCACAGTTCGTTCGGCTACACCTTC
TRBJ1-6	NA	TRBD1	TRBV30	CAWSVNLGQGVSPLHF	TGTGCCTGGAGTGTAAACTTGGGACAGGGGGTCTCACCCCTCCACTTT
TRBJ2-3	NA	TRBD2	TRBV4-3	CASRPGTNDPDTQYF	TGCGCCAGCAGACCAGGGACTAACGACCCAGATACGCAGTATTTT
TRBJ1-2	NA	NA	TRBV7-9	CASSLLLNPYGYTF	TGTGCCAGCAGCTTACTGTTAAATCCCTATGGCTACACCTTC
TRBJ1-5	NA	NA	TRBV4-1	CASSQDWSPISPQHF	TGCGCCAGCAGCCAAGATTGGTCCCCCATAAGCCCCCAGCATTTT
TRBJ2-2	NA	TRBD1	TRBV10-1	CASSSGTGNTGELFF	TGCGCCAGCAGTTCCGGGACAGGGAACACCGGGGAGCTGTTTTTT
TRBJ2-5	NA	NA	TRBV7-9	CASSFLETQYF	TGTGCCAGCAGCTTCCTAGAGACCCAGTACTTC
TRBJ2-5	NA	NA	TRBV7-2	CASTSGTAQRTQYF	TGTGCCAGCACCTCAGGCACGGCGCAGAGAACCCAGTACTTC
TRBJ2-7	NA	TRBD2	TRBV4-3	CASSQDGTSDEQYF	TGCGCCAGCAGCCAAGATGGGACTAGCGACGAGCAGTACTTC
TRBJ1-1	few	NA	TRBV4-2	CASSPPADTEAFF	TGTGCCAGCAGCCCCCCCGCGGACACTGAAGCTTTCTTT
TRBJ1-5	NA	TRBD1	TRBV19	CASSDRGKSNQPQHF	TGTGCCAGTAGCGACAGGGGTAAGAGCAATCAGCCCCAGCATTTT
TRBJ2-2	NA	TRBD2	TRBV10-2	CASSESRGAGELFF	TGCGCCAGCAGTGAGTCGCGGGGGGCCGGGGAGCTGTTTTTT
TRBJ1-1	NA	NA	TRBV27	CASSARRQPTEAFF	TGTGCCAGCAGTGCGCGGAGACAGCCAACTGAAGCTTTCTTT
TRBJ1-2	NA	NA	TRBV11-2	CASSLGSLRSNNYGYTF	TGTGCCAGCAGCTTAGGTTCCCTACGATCCAACAACTATGGCTACACCTTC
TRBJ1-1	few	TRBD1	TRBV7-8	CASSFRAGQGMNTEAFF	TGTGCCAGCAGCTTTAGGGCGGGACAGGGTATGAACACTGAAGCTTTCTTT
TRBJ1-1	NA	NA	TRBV18	CASSPRAQEITEAFF	TGTGCCAGCTCTCCTAGGGCACAGGAAATCACTGAAGCTTTCTTT
TRBJ1-1	NA	NA	TRBV5-4	CASSPGNWDTEAFF	TGTGCCAGCAGCCCGGGGAATTGGGACACTGAAGCTTTCTTT
TRBJ1-1	few	TRBD1	TRBV19	CASSIEDRMNTEAFF	TGTGCCAGTAGTATCGAGGACAGGATGAACACTGAAGCTTTCTTT
TRBJ2-7	NA	TRBD2	TRBV7-6	CASSPGLASEQYF	TGTGCCAGCAGCCCGGGACTAGCGAGTGAGCAGTACTTC
TRBJ2-3	NA	NA	TRBV19	CASSPRGSTDTQYF	TGTGCCAGTAGTCCTAGAGGAAGCACAGATACGCAGTATTTT
TRBJ1-2	few	NA	TRBV6-5	CASSYAREDYYGYTF	TGTGCCAGCAGTTACGCGCGCGAGGACTACTATGGCTACACCTTC
TRBJ2-7	NA	TRBD2	TRBV6-6	CASSYRGESGYEQYF	TGTGCCAGCAGTTACCGGGGGGAAAGTGGCTACGAGCAGTACTTC
TRBJ2-5	NA	NA	TRBV5-6	CASSFITGSRRETQYF	TGTGCCAGCAGCTTTATTACGGGAAGTCGGCGGGAGACCCAGTACTTC
TRBJ2-1	NA	TRBD2	TRBV28	CASVGSGRSYNEQFF	TGTGCCAGTGTTGGGAGCGGGAGGTCCTACAATGAGCAGTTCTTC
TRBJ1-1	once	NA	TRBV19	CASSTDSFGEAFF	TGTGCCAGTAGTACCGACAGTTTCGGTGAAGCTTTCTTT
TRBJ1-6	few	NA	TRBV28	CASSLRQGPLHF	TGTGCCAGCAGTTTAAGGCAGGGCCCCCTCCACTTT
TRBJ2-2	NA	TRBD2	TRBV7-2	CASSLDREALSGELFF	TGTGCCAGCAGCTTAGATCGGGAGGCTCTAAGCGGGGAGCTGTTTTTT